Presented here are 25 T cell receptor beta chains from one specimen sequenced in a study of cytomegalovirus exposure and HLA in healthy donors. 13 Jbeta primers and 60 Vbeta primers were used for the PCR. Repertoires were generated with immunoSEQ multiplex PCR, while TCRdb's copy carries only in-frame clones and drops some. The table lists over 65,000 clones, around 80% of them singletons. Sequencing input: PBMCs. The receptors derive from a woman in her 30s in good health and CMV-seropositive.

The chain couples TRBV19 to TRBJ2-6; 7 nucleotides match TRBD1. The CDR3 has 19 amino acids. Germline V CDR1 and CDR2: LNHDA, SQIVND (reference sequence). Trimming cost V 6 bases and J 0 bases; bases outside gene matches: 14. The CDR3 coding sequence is TGTGCCAGTAGGCCAAACCGGGACAGTGTGAACTCTGGGGCCAACGTCCTGACTTTC. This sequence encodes CASRPNRDSVNSGANVLTF.

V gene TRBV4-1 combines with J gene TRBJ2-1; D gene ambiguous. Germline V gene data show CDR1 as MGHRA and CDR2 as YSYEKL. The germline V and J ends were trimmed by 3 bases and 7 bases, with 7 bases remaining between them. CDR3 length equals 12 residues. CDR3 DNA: TGCGCCAGCAGCCAGCTAGATAATGAGCAGTTCTTC. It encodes CASSQLDNEQFF.

CDR3 DNA: TGCGCCAGCAGCTTTCGGGGAGTGGTCACAGATACGCAGTATTTT. It encodes CASSFRGVVTDTQYF. The chain employs TRBV5-1 and TRBJ2-3; D might be TRBD2 (5 bases). The germline gives CDR1 SGHRS, CDR2 YFSETQ. This CDR3 has 15 residues. V was cut by 2 bases and J by 2 bases, with 12 bases left in between.

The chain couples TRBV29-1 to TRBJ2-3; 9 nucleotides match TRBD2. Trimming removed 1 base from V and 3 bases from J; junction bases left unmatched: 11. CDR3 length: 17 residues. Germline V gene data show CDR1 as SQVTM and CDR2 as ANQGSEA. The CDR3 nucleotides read TGCAGCGTTGAAGGGCCACTTAGCGGGAGAATGACAGATACGCAGTATTTT. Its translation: CSVEGPLSGRMTDTQYF.

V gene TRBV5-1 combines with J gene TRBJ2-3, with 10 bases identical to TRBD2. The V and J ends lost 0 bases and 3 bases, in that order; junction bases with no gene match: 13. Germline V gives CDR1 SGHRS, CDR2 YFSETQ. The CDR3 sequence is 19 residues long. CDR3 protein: CASSLVLASGSPGTDTQYF. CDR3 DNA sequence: TGCGCCAGCAGCTTGGTTCTCGCTAGCGGGAGCCCGGGTACAGATACGCAGTATTTT. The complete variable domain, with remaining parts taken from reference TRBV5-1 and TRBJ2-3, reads KAGVTQTPRYLIKTRGQQVTLSCSPISGHRSVSWYQQTPGQGLQFLFEYFSETQRNKGNFPGRFSGRQFSNSRSEMNVSTLELGDSALYLCASSLVLASGSPGTDTQYFGPGTRLTVL.

CDR3 DNA: TGTGCCAGTAGTATAACAGGAGCGAACACCGGGGAGCTGTTTTTT. Protein product: CASSITGANTGELFF. The chain uses TRBV19 and TRBJ2-2; D is perhaps TRBD1 (5 bases). Per germline, CDR1 LNHDA and CDR2 SQIVND (reference sequence). The ends were cut back, 2 bases at V and 0 bases at J, with 7 bases in the middle. The CDR3 runs 15 residues.

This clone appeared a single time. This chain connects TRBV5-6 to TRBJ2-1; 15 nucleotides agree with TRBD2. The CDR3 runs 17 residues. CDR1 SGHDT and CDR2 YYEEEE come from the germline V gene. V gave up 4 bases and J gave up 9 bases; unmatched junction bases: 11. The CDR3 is CASSNMASGLAGGEQFF. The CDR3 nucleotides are TGTGCCAGCAGCAACATGGCCTCGGGACTAGCGGGAGGTGAGCAGTTCTTC.

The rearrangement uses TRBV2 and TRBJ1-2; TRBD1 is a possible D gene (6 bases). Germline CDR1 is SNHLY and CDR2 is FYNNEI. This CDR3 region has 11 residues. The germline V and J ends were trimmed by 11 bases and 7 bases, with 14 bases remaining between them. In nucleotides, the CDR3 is TGTGCCGAGGGGACATATCTTGGCTACACCTTC. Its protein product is CAEGTYLGYTF.

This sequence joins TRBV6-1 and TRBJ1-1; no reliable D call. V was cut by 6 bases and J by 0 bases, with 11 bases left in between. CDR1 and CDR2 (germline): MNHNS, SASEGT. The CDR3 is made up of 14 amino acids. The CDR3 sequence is CASRAVRLNTEAFF. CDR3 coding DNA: TGTGCCAGCAGGGCGGTACGGCTGAACACTGAAGCTTTCTTT.

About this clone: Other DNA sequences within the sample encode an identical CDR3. CDR3: CASSYGQGELFF. For the CDR3, the DNA is TGTGCCAGCAGTTACGGGCAAGGGGAGCTGTTTTTT. The chain has TRBV6-5 and TRBJ2-2; D is undetermined. The germline CDR1 and CDR2 sequences are MNHEY and SVGAGI. The V and J ends lost 2 bases and 8 bases respectively, with 6 bases between them. The CDR3 runs 12 residues.

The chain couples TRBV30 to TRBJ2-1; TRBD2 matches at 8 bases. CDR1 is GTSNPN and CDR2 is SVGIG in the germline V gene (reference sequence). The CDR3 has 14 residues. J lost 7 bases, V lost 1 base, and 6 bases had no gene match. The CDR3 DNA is TGTGCCTGGAGTGAACTAGCGGAAGTAAATGAGCAGTTCTTC. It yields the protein CAWSELAEVNEQFF. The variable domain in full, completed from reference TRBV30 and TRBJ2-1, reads SQTIHQWPATLVQPVGSPLSLECTVEGTSNPNLYWYRQAAGRGLQLLFYSVGIGQISSEVPQNLSASRPQDRQFILSSKKLLLSDSGFYLCAWSELAEVNEQFFGPGTRLTVL.

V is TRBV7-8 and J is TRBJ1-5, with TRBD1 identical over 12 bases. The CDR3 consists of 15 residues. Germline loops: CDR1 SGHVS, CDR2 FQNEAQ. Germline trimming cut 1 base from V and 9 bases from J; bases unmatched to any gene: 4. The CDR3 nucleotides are TGTGCCAGCAGCTTAGGGGGACAGGGGGCCGGGCCCCAGCATTTT. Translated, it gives CASSLGGQGAGPQHF.

The CDR3 is CASSYRGTDGQFF. Written as DNA, the CDR3 is TGTGCCAGCAGCTACAGGGGGACCGACGGGCAGTTCTTC. The V call is TRBV9, the J call TRBJ2-1, with 8 nucleotides matching TRBD1. V dropped 4 bases and J dropped 12; count of bases not matched to a gene: 9. The CDR3 sequence is 13 residues long. Germline CDR1 reads SGDLS; CDR2 reads YYNGEE.

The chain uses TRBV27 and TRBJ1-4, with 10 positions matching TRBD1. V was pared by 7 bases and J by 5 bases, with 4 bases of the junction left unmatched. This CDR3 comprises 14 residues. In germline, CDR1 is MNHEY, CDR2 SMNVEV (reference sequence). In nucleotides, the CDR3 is TGTGCCAGCAAACTGGACAGGGGGAATGAAAAACTGTTTTTT. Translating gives CASKLDRGNEKLFF.

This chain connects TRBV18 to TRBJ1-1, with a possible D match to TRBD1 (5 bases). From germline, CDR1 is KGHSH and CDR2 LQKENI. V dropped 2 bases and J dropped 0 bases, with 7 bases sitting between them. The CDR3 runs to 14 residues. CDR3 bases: TGTGCCAGCTCACCAGGGGGGATGAACACTGAAGCTTTCTTT. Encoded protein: CASSPGGMNTEAFF.

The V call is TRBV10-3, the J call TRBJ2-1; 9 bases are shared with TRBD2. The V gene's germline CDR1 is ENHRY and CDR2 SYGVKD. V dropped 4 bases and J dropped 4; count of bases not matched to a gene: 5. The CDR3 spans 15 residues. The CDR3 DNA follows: TGTGCCATCAGTGGGGGGCGGGAGGGGTACAATGAGCAGTTCTTC. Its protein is CAISGGREGYNEQFF.

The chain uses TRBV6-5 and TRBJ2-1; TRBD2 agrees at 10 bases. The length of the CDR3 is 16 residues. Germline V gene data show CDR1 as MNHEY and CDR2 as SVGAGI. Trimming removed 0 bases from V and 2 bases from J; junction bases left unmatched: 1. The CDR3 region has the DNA TGTGCCAGCAGTTACTCAGCGGGAGGGCCCTACAATGAGCAGTTCTTC. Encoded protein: CASSYSAGGPYNEQFF.

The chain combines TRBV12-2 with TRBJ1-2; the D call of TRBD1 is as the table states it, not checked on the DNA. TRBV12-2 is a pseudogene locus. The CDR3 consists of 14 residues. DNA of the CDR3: TGTGCAAGTCGCTCAAACAGGGTTGGCTATGGCTACACCTTC. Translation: CASRSNRVGYGYTF.

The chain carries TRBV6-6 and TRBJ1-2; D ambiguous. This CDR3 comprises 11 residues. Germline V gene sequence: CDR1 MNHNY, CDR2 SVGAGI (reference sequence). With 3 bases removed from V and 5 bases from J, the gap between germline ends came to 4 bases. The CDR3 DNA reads TGTGCCAGCAGTTATTCATATGGCTACACCTTC. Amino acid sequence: CASSYSYGYTF.

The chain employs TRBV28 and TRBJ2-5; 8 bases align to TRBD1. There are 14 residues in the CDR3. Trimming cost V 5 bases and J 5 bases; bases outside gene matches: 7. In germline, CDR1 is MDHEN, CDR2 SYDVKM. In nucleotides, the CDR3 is TGTGCCAGCAGTCCTGGACAGGGCCGCGAGACCCAGTACTTC. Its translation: CASSPGQGRETQYF. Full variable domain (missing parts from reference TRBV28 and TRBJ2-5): DVKVTQSSRYLVKRTGEKVFLECVQDMDHENMFWYRQDPGLGLRLIYFSYDVKMKEKGDIPEGYSVSREKKERFSLILESASTNQTSMYLCASSPGQGRETQYFGPGTRLLVL.

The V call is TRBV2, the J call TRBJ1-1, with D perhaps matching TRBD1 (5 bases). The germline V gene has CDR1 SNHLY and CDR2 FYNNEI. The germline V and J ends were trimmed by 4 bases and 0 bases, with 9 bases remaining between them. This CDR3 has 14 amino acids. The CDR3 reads CASSVKGMNTEAFF. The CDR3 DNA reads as TGTGCCAGCAGTGTAAAGGGGATGAACACTGAAGCTTTCTTT.

The CDR3 loop reads CASSLRDRDSITEAFF. The DNA of the CDR3 is TGCGCCAGCAGCCTCCGGGACAGGGATAGTATCACTGAAGCTTTCTTT. The chain is built from TRBV4-1 and TRBJ1-1; TRBD1 aligns across 9 bases. V shed 4 bases, J shed 4 bases, and the junction held 10 bases outside the gene matches. CDR3 size: 16 residues. Looked up from germline, CDR1 is MGHRA and CDR2 is YSYEKL.

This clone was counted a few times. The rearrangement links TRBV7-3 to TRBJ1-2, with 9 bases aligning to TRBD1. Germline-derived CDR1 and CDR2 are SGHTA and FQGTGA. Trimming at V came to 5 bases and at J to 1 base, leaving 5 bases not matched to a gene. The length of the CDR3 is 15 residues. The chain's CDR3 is CASSARQGDNYGYTF. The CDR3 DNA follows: TGTGCCAGCAGCGCCCGACAGGGGGATAACTATGGCTACACCTTC.

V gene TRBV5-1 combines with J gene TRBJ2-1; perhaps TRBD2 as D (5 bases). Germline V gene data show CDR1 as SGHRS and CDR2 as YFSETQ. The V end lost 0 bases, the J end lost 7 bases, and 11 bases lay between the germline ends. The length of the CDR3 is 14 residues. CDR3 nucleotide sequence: TGCGCCAGCAGCTTGGGGACTGGTGGTAATGAGCAGTTCTTC. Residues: CASSLGTGGNEQFF.

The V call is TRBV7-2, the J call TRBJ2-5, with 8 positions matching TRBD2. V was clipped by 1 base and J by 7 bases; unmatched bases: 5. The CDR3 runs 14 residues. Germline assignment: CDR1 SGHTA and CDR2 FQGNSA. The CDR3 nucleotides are TGTGCCAGCAGCTTAGAACCCGGGAGGGGGACCCAGTACTTC. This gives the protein CASSLEPGRGTQYF.